A selection of T cell receptor beta chains follows, all from one sample in a study of CD8 T cells in Susac syndrome. TCRdb passed the immunoSEQ multiplex PCR reads through MiXCR, listing each CDR3 protein once. Of approximately 230,000 distinct CDR3 sequences in the sample, around 93% were seen once. Sequenced: CD4+ T cells from PBMCs. These receptors originate from a human donor with multiple sclerosis. Both conserved end residues are part of each CDR3. Fields, in order: CDR3 DNA, CDR3 protein, D gene, clone size, J gene, V gene. A D gene is named only where the DNA matches it firmly. Clone size, where shown, is once, few, many, or a class for clones that have expanded.

CDR3nt: TGTGCCAGCAGCTTAGCGCTTGGGGGGACCTCCCTCGAGCAGTACTTC
CDR3aa: CASSLALGGTSLEQYF
d_gene: -
abundance: -
j_gene: TRBJ2-7
v_gene: TRBV7-2

CDR3nt: TGTGCCAGCAGTTTTTTGGACTCAGACTACACCTTC
CDR3aa: CASSFLDSDYTF
d_gene: -
abundance: -
j_gene: TRBJ1-2
v_gene: TRBV28

CDR3nt: TGCGCCAGCAGGATGGACAATGAGCAGTTCTTC
CDR3aa: CASRMDNEQFF
d_gene: -
abundance: -
j_gene: TRBJ2-1
v_gene: TRBV5-1

CDR3nt: TGCAGCGTTGAGAAGGGCGAAGGCTACACCTTC
CDR3aa: CSVEKGEGYTF
d_gene: -
abundance: -
j_gene: TRBJ1-2
v_gene: TRBV29-1

CDR3nt: TGTGCCAGCAGCTTCCTGACCCTCGGTAACAATGAGCAGTTCTTC
CDR3aa: CASSFLTLGNNEQFF
d_gene: -
abundance: -
j_gene: TRBJ2-1
v_gene: TRBV13

CDR3nt: TGTGCCAGCAGCCAAAACCCAGGGGTTGCGAACACCGGGGAGCTGTTTTTT
CDR3aa: CASSQNPGVANTGELFF
d_gene: -
abundance: -
j_gene: TRBJ2-2
v_gene: TRBV3-1

CDR3nt: TGTGCCAGTAGTATCGGGGAACCCGACACTGAAGCTTTCTTT
CDR3aa: CASSIGEPDTEAFF
d_gene: -
abundance: -
j_gene: TRBJ1-1
v_gene: TRBV19

CDR3nt: TGTGCCAGCAGTTACTCCAGAGGCGGGGAGCTGTTTTTT
CDR3aa: CASSYSRGGELFF
d_gene: -
abundance: -
j_gene: TRBJ2-2
v_gene: TRBV6-2/TRBV6-3

CDR3nt: TGCGCCAGCAGTCCGGACGGAACCTACGAGCAGTACTTC
CDR3aa: CASSPDGTYEQYF
d_gene: -
abundance: -
j_gene: TRBJ2-7
v_gene: TRBV5-1

CDR3nt: TGCGCCAGCAGCTTGTTCTCAAGCTCTGGGGCCAACGTCCTGACTTTC
CDR3aa: CASSLFSSSGANVLTF
d_gene: -
abundance: -
j_gene: TRBJ2-6
v_gene: TRBV5-1

CDR3nt: TGTGCCAGCAGTGCCCTTGGGGGCCAAGAGACCCAGTACTTC
CDR3aa: CASSALGGQETQYF
d_gene: -
abundance: -
j_gene: TRBJ2-5
v_gene: TRBV12-3/TRBV12-4

CDR3nt: TGTGCCACCAGTGATCCGGGGGGGGCTCGGACCGGGGAGCTGTTTTTT
CDR3aa: CATSDPGGARTGELFF
d_gene: TRBD2
abundance: once
j_gene: TRBJ2-2
v_gene: TRBV24-1

CDR3nt: TGCAGTGCTGATCTACTAGCGGTATCCTACAATGAGCAGTTCTTC
CDR3aa: CSADLLAVSYNEQFF
d_gene: TRBD2
abundance: -
j_gene: TRBJ2-1
v_gene: TRBV20-1

CDR3nt: TGCGCCAGCAGCCAAGGTGGCCCCCCCGGAGATACGCAGTATTTT
CDR3aa: CASSQGGPPGDTQYF
d_gene: -
abundance: -
j_gene: TRBJ2-3
v_gene: TRBV5-1

CDR3nt: TGCAGCGTTCAACAGGGGGGGGACACTGAAGCTTTCTTT
CDR3aa: CSVQQGGDTEAFF
d_gene: TRBD1
abundance: -
j_gene: TRBJ1-1
v_gene: TRBV29-1

CDR3nt: TGTGCCAGCAGCGCAGCAGGCTCTTGGGAGCAGTACTTC
CDR3aa: CASSAAGSWEQYF
d_gene: -
abundance: -
j_gene: TRBJ2-7
v_gene: TRBV7-8

CDR3nt: TGTGCCAGCAGACTAGCGGGCCGAACCGGGGAGCTGTTTTTT
CDR3aa: CASRLAGRTGELFF
d_gene: TRBD2
abundance: -
j_gene: TRBJ2-2
v_gene: TRBV13

CDR3nt: TGCAGCGTTAGGGACGGTGGCATGAACACTGAAGCTTTCTTT
CDR3aa: CSVRDGGMNTEAFF
d_gene: -
abundance: -
j_gene: TRBJ1-1
v_gene: TRBV29-1

CDR3nt: TGTGCCAGCAGCTACGGGATGACAGGGAAAAATGAAAAACTGTTTTTT
CDR3aa: CASSYGMTGKNEKLFF
d_gene: TRBD1
abundance: -
j_gene: TRBJ1-4
v_gene: TRBV7-9

CDR3nt: TGTGCCAGCAGCAAGGGGACAGGGGGCGCCCAGAACTATGGCTACACCTTC
CDR3aa: CASSKGTGGAQNYGYTF
d_gene: TRBD1
abundance: -
j_gene: TRBJ1-2
v_gene: TRBV7-9

CDR3nt: TGTGCCAGCAGTGCCCGACAGGGTAATAATTCACCCCTCCACTTT
CDR3aa: CASSARQGNNSPLHF
d_gene: TRBD1
abundance: few
j_gene: TRBJ1-6
v_gene: TRBV12-3/TRBV12-4

CDR3nt: TGTGCCAGCAGTGGGACGTCTGATCGGGGAAACACCATATATTTT
CDR3aa: CASSGTSDRGNTIYF
d_gene: -
abundance: -
j_gene: TRBJ1-3
v_gene: TRBV6-1

CDR3nt: TGTGCCAGCAGTTTTACTAGCGTATTCGAGCAGTACTTC
CDR3aa: CASSFTSVFEQYF
d_gene: TRBD2
abundance: -
j_gene: TRBJ2-7
v_gene: TRBV12-3/TRBV12-4

CDR3nt: TGCAGCGTTGAAGGCAAAGGACCCCAACACCCTGATACGCAGTATTTT
CDR3aa: CSVEGKGPQHPDTQYF
d_gene: -
abundance: once
j_gene: TRBJ2-3
v_gene: TRBV29-1

CDR3nt: TGTGCCAGCAGCTCTCGGGACCCAAGGGGAGATACGCAGTATTTT
CDR3aa: CASSSRDPRGDTQYF
d_gene: -
abundance: -
j_gene: TRBJ2-3
v_gene: TRBV5-4

CDR3nt: TGCAGCGTTGAACCTCTCGTCCGAGAGAACACTGAAGCTTTCTTT
CDR3aa: CSVEPLVRENTEAFF
d_gene: -
abundance: -
j_gene: TRBJ1-1
v_gene: TRBV29-1

CDR3nt: TGTGCCTCTTTGGGGGCATCCTACAATGAGCAGTTCTTC
CDR3aa: CASLGASYNEQFF
d_gene: -
abundance: once
j_gene: TRBJ2-1
v_gene: TRBV30

CDR3nt: TGTGCCAGCAGCCCCCAGGGGGGCTCCTACGAGCAGTACTTC
CDR3aa: CASSPQGGSYEQYF
d_gene: -
abundance: -
j_gene: TRBJ2-7
v_gene: TRBV9

CDR3nt: TGTGCCAGCTCATCCGCCGGGGAGCTGTTTTTT
CDR3aa: CASSSAGELFF
d_gene: -
abundance: -
j_gene: TRBJ2-2
v_gene: TRBV18

CDR3nt: TGCGCCAGCAATGGGGAGGGCAGTGAGCAGTTCTTC
CDR3aa: CASNGEGSEQFF
d_gene: TRBD2
abundance: -
j_gene: TRBJ2-1
v_gene: TRBV5-1

CDR3nt: TGTGCCAGCAGCGGTGGAGTCCTCTATGGCTACACCTTC
CDR3aa: CASSGGVLYGYTF
d_gene: -
abundance: -
j_gene: TRBJ1-2
v_gene: TRBV9

CDR3nt: TGTGCCAGCAGTCCCTTAGGGGGACAGGGTAGCAATCAGCCCCAGCATTTT
CDR3aa: CASSPLGGQGSNQPQHF
d_gene: TRBD1
abundance: -
j_gene: TRBJ1-5
v_gene: TRBV27

CDR3nt: TGTGCCAGCAGGTGGACCCTGAACACTGAAGCTTTCTTT
CDR3aa: CASRWTLNTEAFF
d_gene: -
abundance: -
j_gene: TRBJ1-1
v_gene: TRBV6-1

CDR3nt: TGTGCCAGCAGCCTAACTACAGGGGGCGCAGGTCAGCCCCAGCATTTT
CDR3aa: CASSLTTGGAGQPQHF
d_gene: TRBD1
abundance: -
j_gene: TRBJ1-5
v_gene: TRBV12-3/TRBV12-4

CDR3nt: TGTGCCAGCTCACCAACGGCAGGGGGAAGCGAAAAACTGTTTTTT
CDR3aa: CASSPTAGGSEKLFF
d_gene: TRBD1
abundance: -
j_gene: TRBJ1-4
v_gene: TRBV18

CDR3nt: TGTGCCAGCAGTGCGGGGGTCACAGATACGCAGTATTTT
CDR3aa: CASSAGVTDTQYF
d_gene: TRBD2
abundance: -
j_gene: TRBJ2-3
v_gene: TRBV7-9

CDR3nt: TGTGCCAGTACCGGTTCGGGGTATGGCTACACCTTC
CDR3aa: CASTGSGYGYTF
d_gene: -
abundance: -
j_gene: TRBJ1-2
v_gene: TRBV19

CDR3nt: TGTGCCAGCAGTTTATGGGTGGGCCGGGGCACCGGGGAGCTGTTTTTT
CDR3aa: CASSLWVGRGTGELFF
d_gene: -
abundance: -
j_gene: TRBJ2-2
v_gene: TRBV27

CDR3nt: TGCAGCGTCATGGGACAGGGAAACATTCAGTACTTC
CDR3aa: CSVMGQGNIQYF
d_gene: TRBD1
abundance: -
j_gene: TRBJ2-4
v_gene: TRBV29-1

CDR3nt: TGTGCCACCAGCAGAGATACGGGAAGGGGCGGCCCGGGAAACACCATATATTTT
CDR3aa: CATSRDTGRGGPGNTIYF
d_gene: -
abundance: -
j_gene: TRBJ1-3
v_gene: TRBV15

CDR3nt: TGTGCCAGCAGCCCCCTGAGGGGGTTGAGCAATCAGCCCCAGCATTTT
CDR3aa: CASSPLRGLSNQPQHF
d_gene: -
abundance: -
j_gene: TRBJ1-5
v_gene: TRBV6-1

CDR3nt: TGCGCCAGCAGCTTACGGGACAGGGGAGCCGAGCAGTACTTC
CDR3aa: CASSLRDRGAEQYF
d_gene: TRBD1
abundance: -
j_gene: TRBJ2-7
v_gene: TRBV5-1

CDR3nt: TGTGCCAGCAGTTACCTGATAGCGGGAGGCACAGATACGCAGTATTTT
CDR3aa: CASSYLIAGGTDTQYF
d_gene: TRBD2
abundance: once
j_gene: TRBJ2-3
v_gene: TRBV6-5

CDR3nt: TGTGCCAGCACCACCCATTTCGGGGCAGGTACTAATGAGCAGTTCTTC
CDR3aa: CASTTHFGAGTNEQFF
d_gene: -
abundance: -
j_gene: TRBJ2-1
v_gene: TRBV6-1

CDR3nt: TGTGCCAGCAGTTCACGGGCTTGGGAGACCCAGTACTTC
CDR3aa: CASSSRAWETQYF
d_gene: -
abundance: -
j_gene: TRBJ2-5
v_gene: TRBV27

CDR3nt: TGTGCCATCAGCGAGACTAGGGATACGCAGTATTTT
CDR3aa: CAISETRDTQYF
d_gene: -
abundance: -
j_gene: TRBJ2-3
v_gene: TRBV10-3

CDR3nt: TGTGCCAGCAGCCCGGGACAGGGGGTGGAAGAGACCCAGTACTTC
CDR3aa: CASSPGQGVEETQYF
d_gene: TRBD1
abundance: -
j_gene: TRBJ2-5
v_gene: TRBV7-3

CDR3nt: TGTGCCAGCAGCACAGACCAGGCTGATACGCAGTATTTT
CDR3aa: CASSTDQADTQYF
d_gene: -
abundance: -
j_gene: TRBJ2-3
v_gene: TRBV3-1

CDR3nt: TGCAGCGTAAGCGAGGGGGCCCAGCCCCAGCATTTT
CDR3aa: CSVSEGAQPQHF
d_gene: TRBD1
abundance: -
j_gene: TRBJ1-5
v_gene: TRBV29-1

CDR3nt: TGTGCCAGCAGCTTACGGGGGGCTAGGGGGACCGGGGAGCTGTTTTTT
CDR3aa: CASSLRGARGTGELFF
d_gene: -
abundance: once
j_gene: TRBJ2-2
v_gene: TRBV7-2

CDR3nt: TGTGCCAGCAGCGACCTCAGGGTTAGCGGGGAACGTCAAGAGACCCAGTACTTC
CDR3aa: CASSDLRVSGERQETQYF
d_gene: TRBD2
abundance: -
j_gene: TRBJ2-5
v_gene: TRBV5-6

CDR3nt: TGTGCCAGCAGTAAGGGGCTCACCGGGGAGCTGTTTTTT
CDR3aa: CASSKGLTGELFF
d_gene: -
abundance: -
j_gene: TRBJ2-2
v_gene: TRBV2

CDR3nt: TGTGCCAGCAGTTTACTTTCCGGACAGGGCTACGAGCAGTACTTC
CDR3aa: CASSLLSGQGYEQYF
d_gene: TRBD1
abundance: -
j_gene: TRBJ2-7
v_gene: TRBV28

CDR3nt: TGTGCCAGCAGTACTACTAACGAGCAGTTCTTC
CDR3aa: CASSTTNEQFF
d_gene: -
abundance: -
j_gene: TRBJ2-1
v_gene: TRBV2

CDR3nt: TGTGCTAGTGGCTCGACTGAGAACTATGGCTACACCTTC
CDR3aa: CASGSTENYGYTF
d_gene: -
abundance: -
j_gene: TRBJ1-2
v_gene: TRBV12-5

CDR3nt: TGCAGTGCCCCGCTAGGGGCCCGGAGCACCGGGGAGCTGTTTTTT
CDR3aa: CSAPLGARSTGELFF
d_gene: -
abundance: -
j_gene: TRBJ2-2
v_gene: TRBV20-1